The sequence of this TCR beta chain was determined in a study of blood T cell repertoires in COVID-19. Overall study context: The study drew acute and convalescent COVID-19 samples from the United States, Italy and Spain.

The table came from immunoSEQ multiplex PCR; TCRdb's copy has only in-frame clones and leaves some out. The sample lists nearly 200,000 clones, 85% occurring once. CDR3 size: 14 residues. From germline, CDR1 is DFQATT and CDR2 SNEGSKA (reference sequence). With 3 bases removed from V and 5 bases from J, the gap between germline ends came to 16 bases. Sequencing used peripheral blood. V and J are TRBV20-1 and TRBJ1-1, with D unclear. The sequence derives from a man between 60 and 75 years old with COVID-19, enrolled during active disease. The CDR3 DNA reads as TGCAGTGCTAGTCCCACGGGGTGGAATACTGAAGCTTTCTTT. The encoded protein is CSASPTGWNTEAFF.